This entry lists 30 T cell receptor beta chains sequenced from one sample in a study of technical replicates of blood from a handful of donors. Using immunoSEQ multiplex PCR, the repertoire was profiled, and TCRdb retains in-frame clones only, with some absent. The sample consists of just under 100,000 clones, around 96% of them appearing once. Input material: T cells isolated from PBMCs. These receptor sequences come from a human donor in good health.

The rearrangement uses TRBV9 and TRBJ1-3; tentatively, D is TRBD1 (5 bases). V lost 3 bases and J lost 6, with 10 bases in between. Germline V gene data show CDR1 as SGDLS and CDR2 as YYNGEE. The CDR3 has 13 amino acids. CDR3 region: CASSGRGENTIYF. CDR3 nucleotides: TGTGCCAGCAGCGGGAGGGGTGAAAACACCATATATTTT.

This sequence joins TRBV28 and TRBJ2-7; a possible D gene is TRBD1 (6 bases). Looked up from germline, CDR1 is MDHEN and CDR2 is SYDVKM. This CDR3 contains 16 residues. The ends were cut back, 2 bases at V and 1 base at J, with 15 bases in the middle. Here the CDR3 DNA reads TGTGCCAGCAGTTTAAGGTGGACAGTAGCGTCCTACGAGCAGTACTTC. The encoded protein is CASSLRWTVASYEQYF.

The CDR3, as DNA: TGTGCCAGCGGGAGGACTAGCGGGAGGGCCGTAGGCGAGCAGTACTTC. It translates to CASGRTSGRAVGEQYF. The chain couples TRBV28 to TRBJ2-7; 15 bases map to TRBD2. The CDR3 has 16 amino acids. V shed 8 bases, J shed 6 bases, and the junction held 11 bases outside the gene matches. The germline gives CDR1 MDHEN, CDR2 SYDVKM.

This chain uses TRBV18 with TRBJ1-5; 9 bases match TRBD1. The CDR3 is made up of 16 amino acids. V gave up 6 bases and J gave up 1 base; unmatched junction bases: 7. The V gene's germline CDR1 is KGHSH and CDR2 LQKENI. The CDR3 coding sequence is TGTGCCAGCTCCCCAGGACAGGGGTCGAGCAATCAGCCCCAGCATTTT. It is translated as CASSPGQGSSNQPQHF.

This clone has just one count. The J gene is TRBJ2-4, the V gene TRBV6-5, with 7 bases aligning to TRBD2. The germline V gene encodes CDR1 MNHEY and CDR2 SVGAGI. The trim removed 4 bases at V and 2 bases at J, leaving 8 bases unmatched. The CDR3 has 16 residues. CDR3 sequence (DNA): TGTGCCAGCAGTTCTGGGGGGGGAAGATCCAAAAACATTCAGTACTTC. Translating gives CASSSGGGRSKNIQYF.

The rearrangement uses TRBV28 and TRBJ1-4, with a possible D match to TRBD1 (5 bases). Germline values: CDR1 MDHEN, CDR2 SYDVKM. Trimming shortened V by 8 bases and J by 6 bases, and 16 bases separated the two germline ends. This CDR3 contains 14 residues. CDR3 sequence reads: CASSPPGSHEKLFF. In DNA, the CDR3 is TGTGCCAGCTCCCCTCCAGGGTCGCATGAAAAACTGTTTTTT.

The chain links TRBV6-1 to TRBJ2-1; TRBD2 might be the D (5 bases). Trimming cost V 3 bases and J 8 bases, with 20 bases left between them. Germline V gene lookup returns CDR1 MNHNS and CDR2 SASEGT. The CDR3 spans 16 residues. DNA for the CDR3: TGTGCCAGCAGTGACGACACAAGCCTGAGGGTGGATGAGCAGTTCTTC. Translating gives CASSDDTSLRVDEQFF.

The V and J genes are TRBV6-1 and TRBJ2-1, with 7 bases identical to TRBD1. Germline V gene lookup returns CDR1 MNHNS and CDR2 SASEGT. The V and J ends lost 3 bases and 8 bases, in that order; junction bases with no gene match: 10. The CDR3 covers 15 residues. In DNA, the CDR3 is TGTGCCAGCAGTGACCTAGACAGGGTCGCCCATGAGCAGTTCTTC. This gives the protein CASSDLDRVAHEQFF.

This clone appeared once. CDR3 amino acids: CASSRGTSGIEQFF. DNA of the CDR3: TGCGCCAGCAGCCGCGGGACTAGCGGGATAGAGCAGTTCTTC. This chain links TRBV4-1 with TRBJ2-1, with 13 bases identical to TRBD2. The V and J ends lost 4 bases and 10 bases, in that order; junction bases with no gene match: 4. Germline lookup yields CDR1 MGHRA and CDR2 YSYEKL. This CDR3 contains 14 residues.

The V call is TRBV4-2, the J call TRBJ2-5; D is possibly TRBD1 (6 bases). The CDR3 covers 13 residues. Trimming cost V 3 bases and J 4 bases, with 9 bases left between them. From germline, CDR1 is LGHNA and CDR2 YNFKEQ. This CDR3 reads CASSQVRGETQYF. The CDR3 nucleotides are TGTGCCAGCAGCCAGGTCAGGGGAGAGACCCAGTACTTC.

The V call is TRBV9, the J call TRBJ1-5; D is perhaps TRBD1 (5 bases). The V gene's germline CDR1 is SGDLS and CDR2 YYNGEE. The CDR3 covers 14 residues. V lost 2 bases and J 4 bases, leaving 10 bases between the germline ends. CDR3 coding DNA: TGTGCCAGCAGCGTGGGACTGACTAATCAGCCCCAGCATTTT. This gives the protein CASSVGLTNQPQHF.

The rearrangement links TRBV6-6 to TRBJ2-3; 7 positions match TRBD1. This CDR3 region has 15 residues. J was trimmed by 0 bases and V by 6 bases; bases with no gene match: 6. CDR1 and CDR2 (germline): MNHNY, SVGAGI (reference sequence). CDR3 sequence: CASSYRGRSTDTQYF. The CDR3 bases are TGTGCCAGCAGCTACAGGGGAAGAAGCACAGATACGCAGTATTTT.

The J gene is TRBJ1-1, the V gene TRBV4-1; the D is unclear. This CDR3 region has 16 residues. Trimming took off 0 bases at V and 7 bases at J, with 18 bases between the two ends. Per the germline V gene, CDR1 is MGHRA and CDR2 is YSYEKL. In DNA, the CDR3 is TGCGCCAGCAGCCAAGAAGCCGCCGCCCGGTTCGGTGAAGCTTTCTTT. Amino acids: CASSQEAAARFGEAFF.

The chain is built from TRBV5-6 and TRBJ2-7; 8 nucleotides match TRBD2. Germline V gene sequence: CDR1 SGHDT, CDR2 YYEEEE. This CDR3 region has 14 residues. V lost 4 bases, J lost 6 bases, and 9 bases stayed unmatched. The CDR3 region is CASSIGTSSIEQYF. The CDR3 DNA is TGTGCCAGCAGCATAGGGACTAGTTCGATCGAGCAGTACTTC.

This sequence joins TRBV28 and TRBJ1-5; tentative D call: TRBD1 (5 bases). V dropped 3 bases and J dropped 0 bases, with 12 bases sitting between them. The CDR3 totals 16 residues. Germline CDR1 and CDR2: MDHEN and SYDVKM. The CDR3 coding sequence is TGTGCCAGCAGTTTTTTAAGGGGTTATAGCAATCAGCCCCAGCATTTT. Its protein is CASSFLRGYSNQPQHF.

The chain employs TRBV6-1 and TRBJ1-3, with no clear D. V lost 3 bases to trimming and J lost 0 bases, with 9 bases between them. There are 15 residues in the CDR3. The germline gives CDR1 MNHNS, CDR2 SASEGT. The CDR3 reads CASSDTARSGNTIYF. In nucleotides, the CDR3 is TGTGCCAGCAGTGATACAGCTCGCTCTGGAAACACCATATATTTT.

This chain links TRBV5-6 with TRBJ2-5; D unresolved. The V gene's germline CDR1 is SGHDT and CDR2 YYEEEE. The CDR3 is made up of 11 amino acids. V was trimmed by 1 base and J by 5 bases, leaving 3 bases between them. In DNA form, the CDR3 reads TGTGCCAGCAGCTTGTCGGAGACCCAGTACTTC. It yields the protein CASSLSETQYF.

CDR3 nucleotide sequence: TGTGCCAGCAGCGGAATTCAGGGGGTCGGGGAGCTGTTTTTT. Amino acid sequence: CASSGIQGVGELFF. V and J are TRBV11-2 and TRBJ2-2; the match to TRBD1 covers 7 bases. Germline V gene data show CDR1 as SGHAT and CDR2 as FQNNGV. The CDR3 contains 14 residues. V was clipped by 5 bases and J by 7 bases; unmatched bases: 7.

The chain is built from TRBV5-5 and TRBJ1-5, with a tentative D call TRBD1 (6 bases). V lost 0 bases and J 10 bases, leaving 14 bases between the germline ends. Germline V CDR1 and CDR2: SGHKS, YYEKEE (reference sequence). This CDR3 contains 14 residues. This CDR3 is CASSLGAGAQPQHF. Written as DNA, the CDR3 is TGTGCCAGCAGCTTGGGGGCGGGGGCACAACCCCAGCATTTT.

This clone was found once. The J gene is TRBJ1-5, the V gene TRBV11-2; 7 bases are a match to TRBD1. The CDR3 extends over 15 amino acids. Looked up from germline, CDR1 is SGHAT and CDR2 is FQNNGV. V lost 3 bases, J lost 0 bases, and 2 bases stayed unmatched. The DNA for the CDR3 is TGTGCCAGCAGCTTGACAGGGCTTAGCAATCAGCCCCAGCATTTT. Encoded protein: CASSLTGLSNQPQHF. Variable domain in full (rest from reference TRBV11-2 and TRBJ1-5): EAGVAQSPRYKIIEKRQSVAFWCNPISGHATLYWYQQILGQGPKLLIQFQNNGVVDDSQLPKDRFSAERLKGVDSTLKIQPAKLEDSAVYLCASSLTGLSNQPQHFGDGTRLSIL.

This chain links TRBV7-2 with TRBJ2-7; possibly TRBD1 for D (5 bases). Germline V gene sequence: CDR1 SGHTA, CDR2 FQGNSA. The CDR3 consists of 14 residues. The V end was cut by 5 bases, the J end by 7 bases, with 18 bases between. CDR3 amino acids: CASSRGHSLWEQYF. CDR3 nucleotides: TGTGCCAGCAGCCGAGGACACTCCTTGTGGGAGCAGTACTTC.

This chain joins TRBV6-5 and TRBJ2-6; D is undetermined. The CDR3 runs to 14 residues. The germline V gene encodes CDR1 MNHEY and CDR2 SVGAGI. V dropped 4 bases and J dropped 4 bases, with 8 bases sitting between them. Here the CDR3 reads CASSFQYGANVLTF. CDR3 bases: TGTGCCAGCAGTTTCCAGTACGGGGCCAACGTCCTGACTTTC.

This chain joins TRBV7-2 and TRBJ2-7, with unresolved D. This CDR3 is built from 14 residues. The germline V gene encodes CDR1 SGHTA and CDR2 FQGNSA. Trimming pared 0 bases from V and 3 bases from J, leaving 9 bases between. CDR3 nucleotide sequence: TGTGCCAGCAGCTTAGCGGGCAGTCGCTACGAGCAGTACTTC. This translates into CASSLAGSRYEQYF.

This clone has a single count. V is TRBV28 and J is TRBJ2-5, with D perhaps TRBD1 (6 bases). Germline CDR1 MDHEN, CDR2 SYDVKM. CDR3 size: 13 residues. Deletions cut 5 bases from V and 2 bases from J, with 9 bases between. CDR3 protein: CASSQGQQETQYF. The CDR3 nucleotides are TGTGCCAGCAGTCAAGGACAGCAAGAGACCCAGTACTTC.

This chain links TRBV10-3 with TRBJ1-2, with TRBD1 identical over 7 bases. Trimming removed 6 bases from V and 4 bases from J; junction bases left unmatched: 5. Germline V CDR1 and CDR2: ENHRY, SYGVKD. The CDR3 covers 13 residues. The CDR3 reads CAISQTGSYGYTF. CDR3 coding DNA: TGTGCCATCAGCCAGACAGGGTCCTATGGCTACACCTTC.

The chain uses TRBV2 and TRBJ2-5, with D unresolved. The CDR3 covers 13 residues. V was shortened by 0 bases and J by 7 bases, with 9 bases between the two germline ends. CDR1 and CDR2 from the germline V gene are SNHLY and FYNNEI. The DNA for the CDR3 is TGTGCCAGCAGTGAAGCGAGAATCGGGACCCAGTACTTC. Its protein is CASSEARIGTQYF.

The chain recombines TRBV7-9 with TRBJ1-4; perhaps TRBD1 as D (5 bases). CDR1 SEHNR and CDR2 FQNEAQ come from the germline V gene (reference sequence). V was pared by 5 bases and J by 4 bases, with 11 bases between. The CDR3 is made up of 14 amino acids. CDR3 amino acids: CASSLAGVNEKLFF. The CDR3 DNA is TGTGCCAGCAGCCTGGCGGGGGTTAATGAAAAACTGTTTTTT.

This clone was detected only a few times. This chain links TRBV4-2 with TRBJ1-3; D is ambiguous. Trimming removed 0 bases from V and 0 bases from J, with 6 bases in between. In germline, CDR1 is LGHNA, CDR2 YNFKEQ. This CDR3 region has 15 residues. CDR3 DNA sequence: TGTGCCAGCAGCCAAGAAACTAACTCTGGAAACACCATATATTTT. It translates to CASSQETNSGNTIYF.

The chain recombines TRBV29-1 with TRBJ2-7; 8 positions match TRBD2. The CDR3 sequence is 14 residues long. Germline V gene lookup returns CDR1 SQVTM and CDR2 ANQGSEA. V dropped 3 bases and J dropped 4; count of bases not matched to a gene: 8. CDR3 DNA sequence: TGCAGCGTTGAGTCGGGGGGGACCAATTACGAGCAGTACTTC. Translating gives CSVESGGTNYEQYF.

Concerning this clone: Relative to the germline gene, one junction end is altered; a read error may explain this. The V gene is TRBV7-7, the J gene TRBJ1-6, with TRBD1 matching 8 bases. Germline V CDR1 and CDR2: SSHAT, FNYEAQ (reference sequence). The CDR3 sequence is 20 residues long. CDR3 in amino acids: CASSALPHWDRLSYNSPLHF. CDR3 bases: TGTGCTAGCAGCGCCCTCCCCCATTGGGACAGGTTGTCCTATAATTCACCCCTCCACTTT. The variable domain in full, completed from reference TRBV7-7 and TRBJ1-6, reads GAGVSQSPRYKVTKRGQDVTLRCDPISSHATLYWYQQALGQGPEFLTYFNYEAQPDKSGLPSDRFSAERPEGSISTLTIQRTEQRDSAMYRCASSALPHWDRLSYNSPLHFGNGTRLTVT.